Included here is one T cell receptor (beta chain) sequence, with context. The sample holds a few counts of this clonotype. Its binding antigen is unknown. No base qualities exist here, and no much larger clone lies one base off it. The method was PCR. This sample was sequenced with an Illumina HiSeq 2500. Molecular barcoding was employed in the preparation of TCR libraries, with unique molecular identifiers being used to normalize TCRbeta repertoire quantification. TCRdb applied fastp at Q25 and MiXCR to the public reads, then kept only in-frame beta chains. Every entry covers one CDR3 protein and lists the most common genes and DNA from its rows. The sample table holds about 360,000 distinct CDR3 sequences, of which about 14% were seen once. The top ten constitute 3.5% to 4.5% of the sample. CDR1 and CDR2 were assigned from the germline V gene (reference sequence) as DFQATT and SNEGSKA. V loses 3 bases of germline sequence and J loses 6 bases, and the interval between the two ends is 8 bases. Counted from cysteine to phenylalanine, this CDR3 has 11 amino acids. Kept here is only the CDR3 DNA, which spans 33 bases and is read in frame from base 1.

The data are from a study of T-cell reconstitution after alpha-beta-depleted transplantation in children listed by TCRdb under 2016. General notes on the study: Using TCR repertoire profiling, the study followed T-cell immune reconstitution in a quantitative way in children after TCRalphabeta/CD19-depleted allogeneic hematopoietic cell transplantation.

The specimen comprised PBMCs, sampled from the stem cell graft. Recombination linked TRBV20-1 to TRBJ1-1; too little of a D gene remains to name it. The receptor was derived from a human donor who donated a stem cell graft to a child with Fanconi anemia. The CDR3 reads CSASGPAEAFF. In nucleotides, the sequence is TGCAGTGCTAGTGGGCCCGCTGAAGCTTTCTTT.